A selection of T cell receptor beta chains follows, all from one sample in a study of blood T cell repertoires in COVID-19. Sequencing was performed with immunoSEQ multiplex PCR; in TCRdb, only in-frame clones are kept and a portion is missing. The table includes 400,000 to 550,000 clones, around nine tenths detected once. Sequencing was carried out using PBMCs or T cells enriched from blood (not recorded which). These receptors all stem from a woman between 18 and 29 years old with acute COVID-19. Each CDR3 is given with its conserved first and last residue. The D gene is left open where the match is weak. Rows may omit the clone size; those that give it use once, few, many or a size class.

v_gene	abundance	j_gene	d_gene	CDR3aa	CDR3nt
TRBV6-2/TRBV6-3	NA	TRBJ2-7	TRBD2	CASSGLAGDEQYF	TGTGCCAGCAGCGGACTAGCGGGAGACGAGCAGTACTTC
TRBV27	NA	TRBJ2-1	NA	CASSSPQGGVGEQFF	TGTGCCAGCAGTTCACCTCAAGGGGGAGTCGGTGAGCAGTTCTTC
TRBV11-2	NA	TRBJ2-1	TRBD2	CASRLAGGPYNEQFF	TGTGCCAGCAGGCTAGCGGGGGGGCCATACAATGAGCAGTTCTTC
TRBV2	NA	TRBJ2-5	TRBD1	CASLDRVKEETQYF	TGTGCCAGCCTGGACAGGGTGAAGGAAGAGACCCAGTACTTC
TRBV6-2/TRBV6-3	NA	TRBJ2-3	NA	CASSSRRDTQYF	TGTGCCAGCAGTTCGAGGCGGGATACGCAGTATTTT
TRBV4-1	NA	TRBJ1-4	NA	CASSPRAGKGEKLFF	TGCGCCAGCAGCCCAAGGGCGGGGAAAGGTGAAAAACTGTTTTTT
TRBV6-5	NA	TRBJ2-5	TRBD1	CAESGTGGRETQYF	TGTGCCGAGTCCGGGACAGGGGGCAGGGAGACCCAGTACTTC
TRBV14	NA	TRBJ1-3	NA	CASSQWPGAAIYF	TGTGCCAGCAGCCAATGGCCTGGGGCGGCCATATATTTT
TRBV28	NA	TRBJ2-5	NA	CASSFNLPGKETQYF	TGTGCCAGCAGTTTCAATCTCCCCGGGAAGGAGACCCAGTACTTC
TRBV5-1	NA	TRBJ2-7	NA	CASSLVAGASYEQYF	TGCGCCAGCAGCTTGGTGGCGGGGGCCTCCTACGAGCAGTACTTC
TRBV28	NA	TRBJ2-3	NA	CASSMEPGAPSTDTQYF	TGTGCCAGCAGTATGGAACCAGGGGCCCCTAGCACAGATACGCAGTATTTT
TRBV19	NA	TRBJ1-3	NA	CASRPGDKGDGNTIYF	TGTGCCAGTAGGCCCGGGGACAAGGGGGATGGAAACACCATATATTTT
TRBV5-5	NA	TRBJ2-5	TRBD2	CASSTGTSGAMKTQYF	TGTGCCAGCAGCACGGGGACTAGCGGGGCAATGAAGACCCAGTACTTC
TRBV28	NA	TRBJ2-1	NA	CASSLNLGQFF	TGTGCCAGCAGTTTAAACCTAGGGCAGTTCTTC
TRBV9	NA	TRBJ2-3	TRBD2	CASSTRLADGGDTQYF	TGTGCCAGCAGCACAAGACTAGCGGACGGCGGGGATACGCAGTATTTT
TRBV7-7	NA	TRBJ2-7	NA	CASRRRLVSGFYEQYF	TGTGCCAGCAGGCGGAGACTCGTCTCTGGATTTTACGAGCAGTACTTC
TRBV13	NA	TRBJ1-1	NA	CASSSHRTEAFF	TGTGCCAGCAGCTCCCACAGGACTGAAGCTTTCTTT
TRBV6-4	NA	TRBJ1-1	TRBD1	CASSADRLNTEAFF	TGTGCCAGCAGCGCGGACAGGTTGAACACTGAAGCTTTCTTT
TRBV30	NA	TRBJ1-2	TRBD1	CAWSRSQGADGYTF	TGTGCCTGGAGTCGTTCCCAGGGGGCTGATGGCTACACCTTC
TRBV7-2	NA	TRBJ2-5	TRBD2	CASSLYGGSRETQYF	TGTGCCAGCAGCTTATATGGCGGGAGCAGAGAGACCCAGTACTTC
TRBV14	NA	TRBJ1-2	NA	CASSRVLVGGYTF	TGTGCCAGCAGCCGAGTGCTAGTAGGTGGCTACACCTTC
TRBV5-5	NA	TRBJ2-7	TRBD1	CASSRDRANEQYF	TGTGCCAGCAGCCGGGACAGGGCAAACGAGCAGTACTTC
TRBV28	NA	TRBJ2-3	TRBD2	CASSLAGRAGDTQYF	TGTGCCAGCAGTTTAGCCGGGAGGGCTGGGGATACGCAGTATTTT
TRBV25-1	NA	TRBJ2-5	TRBD2	CASSAGLAGWEETQYF	TGTGCCAGCAGCGCTGGACTAGCAGGTTGGGAAGAGACCCAGTACTTC
TRBV28	NA	TRBJ1-6	NA	CASRLGINSPLHF	TGTGCCAGCAGACTAGGGATCAATTCACCCCTCCACTTT
TRBV13	few	TRBJ1-2	NA	CASSPPLQAYGYTF	TGTGCCAGCAGCCCCCCTTTGCAGGCCTATGGCTACACCTTC
TRBV19	NA	TRBJ1-2	TRBD1	CASSIGQGAHGYTF	TGTGCCAGTAGTATAGGGCAGGGGGCGCACGGCTACACCTTC
TRBV3-1/TRBV3-2	NA	TRBJ1-1	NA	CASSQLPAMTEAFF	TGTGCCAGCAGCCAACTGCCCGCGATGACTGAAGCTTTCTTT
TRBV4-2	NA	TRBJ2-5	TRBD1	CASSHLTGGKETQYF	TGTGCCAGCAGCCATCTGACAGGGGGCAAAGAGACCCAGTACTTC
TRBV5-6	NA	TRBJ1-4	NA	CASSLEDLQGEKLFF	TGTGCCAGCAGCTTGGAGGACTTACAGGGAGAAAAACTGTTTTTT
TRBV28	NA	TRBJ2-3	TRBD2	CASSSTSGSTDTQYF	TGTGCCAGCAGTTCGACTAGCGGGAGTACAGATACGCAGTATTTT
TRBV5-5	NA	TRBJ1-2	TRBD1	CASNSGTGDGYTF	TGTGCCAGCAATTCCGGGACAGGGGATGGCTACACCTTC
TRBV28	NA	TRBJ2-1	TRBD2	CASSSPLAGGRLDEQFF	TGTGCCAGCAGTTCCCCCCTAGCGGGAGGGAGATTGGATGAGCAGTTCTTC
TRBV3-1/TRBV3-2	NA	TRBJ1-2	TRBD1	CASSQRGGGVGTNYGYTF	TGTGCCAGCAGCCAACGAGGAGGGGGCGTAGGAACTAACTATGGCTACACCTTC
TRBV4-1	NA	TRBJ1-3	NA	CASSQEYAGGNTIYF	TGCGCCAGCAGCCAAGAGTATGCGGGTGGAAACACCATATATTTT
TRBV5-5	NA	TRBJ2-5	NA	CAGGFTGGETQYF	TGTGCCGGGGGGTTTACCGGTGGAGAGACCCAGTACTTC
TRBV9	NA	TRBJ2-1	TRBD2	CASSVVAGGIYNEQFF	TGTGCCAGCAGCGTAGTTGCGGGGGGGATTTACAATGAGCAGTTCTTC
TRBV5-4	once	TRBJ2-1	NA	CASSLGGPYNEQFF	TGTGCCAGCAGCTTGGGGGGCCCCTACAATGAGCAGTTCTTC
TRBV5-8	NA	TRBJ2-1	NA	CASSFEAAFYNEQFF	TGTGCCAGCAGCTTCGAAGCGGCCTTCTACAATGAGCAGTTCTTC
TRBV18	once	TRBJ2-3	TRBD2	CASSPPAGGPMDTQYF	TGTGCCAGCTCACCACCTGCGGGAGGGCCTATGGATACGCAGTATTTT
TRBV3-1/TRBV3-2	NA	TRBJ2-5	NA	CASRLPGIQETQYF	TGTGCCAGCAGACTCCCGGGGATCCAAGAGACCCAGTACTTC
TRBV28	NA	TRBJ1-3	TRBD1	CASSIPGQGGNTIYF	TGTGCCAGCAGCATACCGGGACAGGGCGGAAACACCATATATTTT
TRBV7-8	NA	TRBJ1-5	NA	CASSLAREGQPQHF	TGTGCCAGCAGCTTAGCGCGGGAGGGCCAGCCCCAGCATTTT
TRBV21-1	NA	TRBJ2-3	NA	CASSKVRQTSTDTQYF	TGTGCCAGCAGCAAAGTTAGGCAGACTAGCACAGATACGCAGTATTTT
TRBV28	NA	TRBJ1-2	NA	CASRVRGLNRVDYGYTF	TGTGCCAGCAGGGTGCGTGGACTAAACCGAGTGGATTATGGCTACACCTTC
TRBV28	NA	TRBJ2-7	NA	CASRRARGTAYEQYF	TGTGCCAGCAGGCGGGCCCGCGGGACAGCCTACGAGCAGTACTTC
TRBV6-5	few	TRBJ1-3	NA	CASRAENTIYF	TGTGCCAGCAGGGCGGAAAACACCATATATTTT
TRBV2	NA	TRBJ2-1	NA	CAIIQGSEQFF	TGTGCCATAATACAGGGTAGTGAGCAGTTCTTC
TRBV11-2	NA	TRBJ1-2	TRBD1	CASSPMAGTGFTF	TGTGCCAGCAGCCCTATGGCCGGGACAGGGTTCACCTTC
TRBV14	NA	TRBJ2-3	NA	CASSRWGDTDTQYF	TGTGCCAGCAGCCGATGGGGGGACACAGATACGCAGTATTTT
TRBV7-2	few	TRBJ1-2	NA	CASSTRTQDGYTF	TGTGCCAGCAGCACCAGGACACAGGATGGCTACACCTTC
TRBV28	NA	TRBJ2-1	NA	CASRPPVSYNEQFF	TGTGCCAGCAGACCCCCGGTCTCCTACAATGAGCAGTTCTTC
TRBV7-9	NA	TRBJ2-7	TRBD1	CASSFPGQGSYEQYF	TGTGCCAGCAGCTTCCCGGGACAGGGCTCCTACGAGCAGTACTTC
TRBV27	NA	TRBJ1-4	TRBD1	CASRPGTANEKLFF	TGTGCCAGCAGACCCGGGACAGCTAATGAAAAACTGTTTTTT